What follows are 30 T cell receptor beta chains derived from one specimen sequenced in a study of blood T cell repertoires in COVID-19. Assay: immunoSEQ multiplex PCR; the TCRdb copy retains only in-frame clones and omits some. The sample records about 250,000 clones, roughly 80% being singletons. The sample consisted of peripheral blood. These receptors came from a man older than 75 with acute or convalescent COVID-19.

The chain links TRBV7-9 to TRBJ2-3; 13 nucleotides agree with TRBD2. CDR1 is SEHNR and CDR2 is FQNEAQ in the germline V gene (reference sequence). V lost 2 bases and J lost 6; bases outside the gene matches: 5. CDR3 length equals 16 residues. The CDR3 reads CASSLRTSGGFDTQYF. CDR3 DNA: TGTGCCAGCAGCTTAAGGACTAGCGGGGGCTTTGATACGCAGTATTTT.

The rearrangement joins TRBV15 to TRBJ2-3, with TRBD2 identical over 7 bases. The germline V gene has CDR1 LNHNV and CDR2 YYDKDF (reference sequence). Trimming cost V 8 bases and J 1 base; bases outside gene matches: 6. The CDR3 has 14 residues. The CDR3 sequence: CATAKRGGTDTQYF. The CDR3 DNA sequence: TGTGCCACCGCGAAGCGGGGCGGCACAGATACGCAGTATTTT.

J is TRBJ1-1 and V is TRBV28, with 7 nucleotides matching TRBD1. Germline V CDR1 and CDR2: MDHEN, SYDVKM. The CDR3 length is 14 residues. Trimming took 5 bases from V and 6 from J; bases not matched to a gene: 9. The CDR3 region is CASSRGRGGAEAFF. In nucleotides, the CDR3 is TGTGCCAGCAGTCGAGGGAGAGGGGGCGCTGAAGCTTTCTTT.

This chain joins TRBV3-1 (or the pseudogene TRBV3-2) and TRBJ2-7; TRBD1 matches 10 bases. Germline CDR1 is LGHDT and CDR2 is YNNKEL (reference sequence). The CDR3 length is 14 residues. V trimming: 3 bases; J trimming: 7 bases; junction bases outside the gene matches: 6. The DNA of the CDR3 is TGTGCCAGCAGCCATCGGACAGGGGGAAGTGAGCAGTACTTC. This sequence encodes CASSHRTGGSEQYF.

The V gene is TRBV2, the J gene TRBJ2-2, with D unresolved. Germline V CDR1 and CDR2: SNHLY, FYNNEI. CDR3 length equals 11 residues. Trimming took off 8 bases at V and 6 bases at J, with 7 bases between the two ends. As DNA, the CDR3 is TGTGCCAGCCGGGTTGCCGGGGAGCTGTTTTTT. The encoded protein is CASRVAGELFF.

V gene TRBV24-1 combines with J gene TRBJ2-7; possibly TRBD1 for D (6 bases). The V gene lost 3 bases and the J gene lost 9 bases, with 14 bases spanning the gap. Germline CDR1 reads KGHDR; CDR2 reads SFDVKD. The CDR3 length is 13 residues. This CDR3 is CATSDAQGEGQYF. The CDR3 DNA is TGTGCCACCAGTGATGCACAGGGCGAGGGGCAGTACTTC.

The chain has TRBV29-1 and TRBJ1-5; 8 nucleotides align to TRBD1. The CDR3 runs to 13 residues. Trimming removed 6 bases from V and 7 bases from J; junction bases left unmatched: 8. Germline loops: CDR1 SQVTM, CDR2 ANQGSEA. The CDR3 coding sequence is TGCAGCGTCCTGACAGGGGTAGGGCAGCCCCAGCATTTT. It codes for CSVLTGVGQPQHF.

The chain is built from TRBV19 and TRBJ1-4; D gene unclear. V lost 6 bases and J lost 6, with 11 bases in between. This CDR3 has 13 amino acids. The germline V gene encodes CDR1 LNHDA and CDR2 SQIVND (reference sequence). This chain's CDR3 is CASSWQLDEKLFF. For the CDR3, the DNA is TGTGCCAGTAGCTGGCAGTTGGATGAAAAACTGTTTTTT.

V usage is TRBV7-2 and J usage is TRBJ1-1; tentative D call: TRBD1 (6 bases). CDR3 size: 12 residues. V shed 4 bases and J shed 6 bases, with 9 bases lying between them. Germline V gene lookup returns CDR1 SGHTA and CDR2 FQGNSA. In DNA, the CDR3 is TGTGCCAGCAGCTCTCGACAGGCTGAAGCTTTCTTT. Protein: CASSSRQAEAFF.

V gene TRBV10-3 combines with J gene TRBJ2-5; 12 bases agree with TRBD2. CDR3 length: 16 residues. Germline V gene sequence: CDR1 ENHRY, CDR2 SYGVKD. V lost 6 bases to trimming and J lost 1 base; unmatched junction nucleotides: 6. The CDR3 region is CAIRPTSGRGQETQYF. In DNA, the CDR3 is TGTGCCATCAGGCCGACTAGCGGGAGAGGCCAAGAGACCCAGTACTTC.

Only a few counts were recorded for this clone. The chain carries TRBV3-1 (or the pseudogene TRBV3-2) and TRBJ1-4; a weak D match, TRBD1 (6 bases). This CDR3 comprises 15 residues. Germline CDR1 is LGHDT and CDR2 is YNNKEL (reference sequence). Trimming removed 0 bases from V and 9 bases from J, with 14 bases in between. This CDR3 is CASSQERGTNKKLFF. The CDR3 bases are TGTGCCAGCAGCCAAGAAAGGGGGACAAATAAAAAACTGTTTTTT.

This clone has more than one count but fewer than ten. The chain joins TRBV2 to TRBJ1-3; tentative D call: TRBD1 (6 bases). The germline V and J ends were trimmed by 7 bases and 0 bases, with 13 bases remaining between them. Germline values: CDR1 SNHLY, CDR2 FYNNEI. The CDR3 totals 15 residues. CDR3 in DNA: TGTGCCAGCACCACGGACAGCTTCTCTGGAAACACCATATATTTT. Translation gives CASTTDSFSGNTIYF. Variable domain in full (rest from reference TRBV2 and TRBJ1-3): EPEVTQTPSHQVTQMGQEVILRCVPISNHLYFYWYRQILGQKVEFLVSFYNNEISEKSEIFDDQFSVERPDGSNFTLKIRSTKLEDSAMYFCASTTDSFSGNTIYFGEGSWLTVV.

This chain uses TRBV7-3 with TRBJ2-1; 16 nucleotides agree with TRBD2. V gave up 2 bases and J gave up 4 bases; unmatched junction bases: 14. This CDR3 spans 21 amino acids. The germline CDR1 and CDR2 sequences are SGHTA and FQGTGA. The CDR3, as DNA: TGTGCCAGCAGCTTATTACCGGGACTAGCGGGAGGGCTCATCGAGTACAATGAGCAGTTCTTC. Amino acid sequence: CASSLLPGLAGGLIEYNEQFF.

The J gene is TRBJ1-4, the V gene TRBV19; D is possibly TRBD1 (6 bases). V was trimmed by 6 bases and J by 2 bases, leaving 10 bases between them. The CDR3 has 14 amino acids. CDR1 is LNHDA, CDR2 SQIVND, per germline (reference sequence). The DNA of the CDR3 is TGTGCCAGTAGCCCAGGGGCGACTAATGAAAAACTGTTTTTT. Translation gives CASSPGATNEKLFF.

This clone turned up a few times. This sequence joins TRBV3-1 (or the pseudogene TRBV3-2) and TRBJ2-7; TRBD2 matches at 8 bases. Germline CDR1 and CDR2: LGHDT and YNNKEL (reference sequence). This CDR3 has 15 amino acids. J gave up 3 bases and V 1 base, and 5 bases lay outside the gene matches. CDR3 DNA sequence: TGTGCCAGCAGCCAAGGAACTAGCGGTTACTACGAGCAGTACTTC. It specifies CASSQGTSGYYEQYF.

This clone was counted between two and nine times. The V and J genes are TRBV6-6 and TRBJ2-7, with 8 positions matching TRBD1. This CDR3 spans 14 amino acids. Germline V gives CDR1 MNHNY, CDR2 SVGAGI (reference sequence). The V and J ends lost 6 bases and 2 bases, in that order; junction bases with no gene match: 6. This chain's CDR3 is CASRGTGNTYEQYF. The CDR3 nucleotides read TGTGCCAGCAGGGGGACAGGCAATACCTACGAGCAGTACTTC.

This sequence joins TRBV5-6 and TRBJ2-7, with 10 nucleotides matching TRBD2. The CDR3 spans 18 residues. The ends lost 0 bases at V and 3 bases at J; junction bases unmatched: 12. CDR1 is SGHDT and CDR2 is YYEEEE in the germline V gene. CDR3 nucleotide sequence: TGTGCCAGCAGCTTGGTAGCTAGCGGGAGAGGTTCGGTCTACGAGCAGTACTTC. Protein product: CASSLVASGRGSVYEQYF.

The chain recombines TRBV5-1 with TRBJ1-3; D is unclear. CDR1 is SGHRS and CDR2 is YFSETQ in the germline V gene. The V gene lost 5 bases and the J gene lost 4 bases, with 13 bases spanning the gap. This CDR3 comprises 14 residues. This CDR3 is CASSPNAGGNTIYF. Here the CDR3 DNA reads TGCGCCAGCAGTCCTAACGCGGGGGGAAACACCATATATTTT.

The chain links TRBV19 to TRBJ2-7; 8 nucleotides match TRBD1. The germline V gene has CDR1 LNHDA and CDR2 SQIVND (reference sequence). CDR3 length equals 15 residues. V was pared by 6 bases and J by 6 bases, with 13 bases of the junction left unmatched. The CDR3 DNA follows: TGTGCCAGTAGCCCCATATTAGGGACAGGCGGCGAGCAGTACTTC. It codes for CASSPILGTGGEQYF.

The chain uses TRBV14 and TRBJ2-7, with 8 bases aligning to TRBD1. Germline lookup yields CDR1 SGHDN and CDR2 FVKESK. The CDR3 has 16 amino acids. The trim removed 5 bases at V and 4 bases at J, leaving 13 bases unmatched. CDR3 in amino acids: CASSSMFTGTGYEQYF. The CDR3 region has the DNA TGTGCCAGCAGCTCTATGTTTACCGGGACAGGATACGAGCAGTACTTC.

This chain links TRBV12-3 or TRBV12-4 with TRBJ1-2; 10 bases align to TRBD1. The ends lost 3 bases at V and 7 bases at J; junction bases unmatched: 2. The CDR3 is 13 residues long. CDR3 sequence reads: CASSFRDRGGYTF. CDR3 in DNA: TGTGCCAGCAGTTTTAGGGACAGGGGTGGCTACACCTTC.

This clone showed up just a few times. CDR3 residues: CASSPLTGVGEQYF. In DNA form, the CDR3 reads TGTGCCAGCAGTCCCCTGACAGGGGTGGGCGAGCAGTACTTC. The rearrangement joins TRBV27 to TRBJ2-7; 8 nucleotides agree with TRBD1. Germline V CDR1 and CDR2: MNHEY, SMNVEV (reference sequence). J was trimmed by 6 bases and V by 5 bases; bases with no gene match: 9. The CDR3 has 14 amino acids.

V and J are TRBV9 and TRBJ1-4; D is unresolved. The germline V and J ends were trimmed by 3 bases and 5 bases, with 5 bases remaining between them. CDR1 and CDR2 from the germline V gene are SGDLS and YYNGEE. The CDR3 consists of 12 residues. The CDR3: CASSGQNEKLFF. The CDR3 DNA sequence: TGTGCCAGCAGCGGGCAAAATGAAAAACTGTTTTTT. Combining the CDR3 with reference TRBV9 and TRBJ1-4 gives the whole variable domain DSGVTQTPKHLITATGQRVTLRCSPRSGDLSVYWYQQSLDQGLQFLIQYYNGEERAKGNILERFSAQQFPDLHSELNLSSLELGDSALYFCASSGQNEKLFFGSGTQLSVL.

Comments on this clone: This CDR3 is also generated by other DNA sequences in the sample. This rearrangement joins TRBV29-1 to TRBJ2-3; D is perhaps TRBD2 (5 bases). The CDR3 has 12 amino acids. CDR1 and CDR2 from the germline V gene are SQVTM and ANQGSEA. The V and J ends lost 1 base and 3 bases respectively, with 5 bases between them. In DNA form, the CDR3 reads TGCAGCGTTGAAGGAGGGACAGATACGCAGTATTTT. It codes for CSVEGGTDTQYF.

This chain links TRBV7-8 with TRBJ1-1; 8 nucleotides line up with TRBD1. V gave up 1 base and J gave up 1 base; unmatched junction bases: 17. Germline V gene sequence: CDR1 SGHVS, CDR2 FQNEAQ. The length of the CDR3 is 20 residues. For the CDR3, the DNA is TGTGCCAGCAGCTTAGAGGGGGGGACAGGTTCGAAAGGGACGAACACTGAAGCTTTCTTT. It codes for CASSLEGGTGSKGTNTEAFF.

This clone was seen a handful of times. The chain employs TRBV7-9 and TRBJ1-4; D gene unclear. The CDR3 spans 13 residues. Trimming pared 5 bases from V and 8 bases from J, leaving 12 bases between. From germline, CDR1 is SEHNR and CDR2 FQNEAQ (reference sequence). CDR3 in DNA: TGTGCCAGCAGCCTAGGACTAGAAGAAAAACTGTTTTTT. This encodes CASSLGLEEKLFF.

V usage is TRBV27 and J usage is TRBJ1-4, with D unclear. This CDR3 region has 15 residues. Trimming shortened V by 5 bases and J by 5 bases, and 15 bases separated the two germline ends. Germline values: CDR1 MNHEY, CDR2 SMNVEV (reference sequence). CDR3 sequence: CASSRRSRMNEKLFF. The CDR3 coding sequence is TGTGCCAGCAGTCGCCGTAGCCGGATGAATGAAAAACTGTTTTTT.

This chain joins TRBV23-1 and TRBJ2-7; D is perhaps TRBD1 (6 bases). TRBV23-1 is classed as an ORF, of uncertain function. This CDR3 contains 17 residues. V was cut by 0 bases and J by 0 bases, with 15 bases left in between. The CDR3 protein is CASSQSCTDSSSYEQYF. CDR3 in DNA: TGCGCCAGCAGTCAATCGTGCACGGACAGTAGCTCCTACGAGCAGTACTTC.

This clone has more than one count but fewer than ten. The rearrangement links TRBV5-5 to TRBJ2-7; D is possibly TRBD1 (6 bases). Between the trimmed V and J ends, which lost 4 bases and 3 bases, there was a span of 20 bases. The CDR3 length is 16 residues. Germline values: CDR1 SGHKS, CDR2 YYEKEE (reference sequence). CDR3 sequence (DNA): TGTGCCAGCAGCCGCGCCCGAGGATACAGGGACTACGAGCAGTACTTC. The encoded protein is CASSRARGYRDYEQYF.

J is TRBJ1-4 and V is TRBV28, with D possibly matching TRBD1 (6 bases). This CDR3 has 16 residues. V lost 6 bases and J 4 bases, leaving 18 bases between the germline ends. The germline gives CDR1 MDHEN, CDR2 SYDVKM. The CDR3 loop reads CASRRGGAVDNEKLFF. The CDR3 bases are TGTGCCAGCAGAAGGGGGGGGGCAGTAGATAATGAAAAACTGTTTTTT.